Each of the 14 T cell receptor beta chains below was sequenced from the same sample in a study of metastatic and nonmetastatic thyroid tumors. Each patient came to thyroid surgery without any prior treatment (of any kind). TCRdb ran MiXCR on the PCR reads. The table shows some 17,000 clones, with more than 20% occurring only once. Sequencing used blood. These receptors came from a male donor with papillary thyroid cancer or a benign thyroid nodule (not recorded which). Some clones in this sample may be carry-over from other donors' samples.

In its sample, this clone was seen many times. This rearrangement joins TRBV5-1 to TRBJ2-1; TRBD2 agrees at 8 bases. The CDR3 runs to 14 residues. Germline CDR1 and CDR2: SGHRS and YFSETQ. With V trimmed by 0 bases and J by 7 bases, 3 bases remained unmatched. CDR3: CASSLGTSSNEQFF. In nucleotides, the CDR3 is TGCGCCAGCAGCTTGGGGACTAGCTCGAATGAGCAGTTCTTC.

This clone was seen a few times. The chain couples TRBV29-1 to TRBJ1-1; D is possibly TRBD1 (5 bases). Deletions cut 7 bases from V and 0 bases from J, with 12 bases between. The CDR3 is 13 residues long. Germline loops: CDR1 SQVTM, CDR2 ANQGSEA. The CDR3 coding sequence is TGCAGCGCGGTGACAGACATGAACACTGAAGCTTTCTTT. Encoded protein: CSAVTDMNTEAFF.

This clone was detected ten times or more. The CDR3 sequence is CASSSLRDPSGKLFF. The CDR3 DNA is TGTGCCAGCAGCTCCCTGCGGGACCCTTCCGGGAAACTGTTTTTT. This chain links TRBV11-2 with TRBJ1-4; D is possibly TRBD1 (5 bases). CDR1 is SGHAT and CDR2 is FQNNGV in the germline V gene. This CDR3 spans 15 amino acids. The V end lost 4 bases, the J end lost 11 bases, and 20 bases lay between the germline ends.

This clone is medium-sized. The J gene is TRBJ2-1, the V gene TRBV12-3 or TRBV12-4; TRBD2 matches at 9 bases. This CDR3 comprises 16 residues. V gave up 6 bases and J gave up 8 bases; unmatched junction bases: 14. The CDR3 spells CASSSRRGGEWDEQFF. CDR3 nucleotide sequence: TGTGCCAGCAGCTCTAGGCGGGGGGGAGAGTGGGATGAGCAGTTCTTC.

Sample share makes this clone medium-sized. The chain carries TRBV6-1 and TRBJ2-2; possible D gene TRBD1, 5 bases. Trimming stripped 10 bases from V and 5 bases from J, with 17 bases between. The germline V gene has CDR1 MNHNS and CDR2 SASEGT. CDR3 length: 14 amino acids. In nucleotides, the CDR3 is TGTGCCAACAACCCAGACAGCGAAACCGGGGAGCTGTTTTTT. This encodes CANNPDSETGELFF.

This clone has a count of ten or more. This may stem from a read error, because a much larger clone lies one nucleotide away. The sample has other DNA sequences that encode this CDR3 too. The chain is built from TRBV4-2 and TRBJ2-1; D gene uncertain. CDR3 length equals 14 residues. The V end lost 4 bases, the J end lost 9 bases, and 16 bases lay between the germline ends. Germline assignment: CDR1 LGHNA and CDR2 YNFKEQ. The CDR3 loop reads CASSPPGDTGEQFF. The CDR3 DNA sequence: TGTGCCAGCAGCCCCCCGGGTGACACGGGTGAGCAGTTCTTC.

This clone was counted between two and nine times. A single base separates this from a much larger clone, so it may be a read error. This chain connects TRBV29-1 to TRBJ1-1; TRBD1 matches at 7 bases. In germline, CDR1 is SQVTM, CDR2 ANQGSEA. This CDR3 is 12 amino acids long. Trimming at V came to 7 bases and at J to 7 bases, leaving 9 bases not matched to a gene. The CDR3 nucleotides read TGCAGCGCCCCCAGGGGGGACAATGAAGCTTTCTTT. Translating gives CSAPRGDNEAFF.

This clone was seen repeatedly, ten times or more. The gene calls are TRBV7-8 and TRBJ1-4; D might be TRBD1 (5 bases). The V end lost 2 bases, the J end lost 0 bases, and 13 bases lay between the germline ends. The CDR3 is made up of 17 amino acids. Germline V CDR1 and CDR2: SGHVS, FQNEAQ. CDR3 sequence reads: CASSLKRGITTNEKLFF. The CDR3 DNA is TGTGCCAGCAGCTTAAAGAGGGGCATTACAACTAATGAAAAACTGTTTTTT.

The chain has TRBV5-8 and TRBJ1-1, with D hard to call. Germline CDR1 and CDR2: SGHTS and YDEGEE. V was shortened by 1 base and J by 1 base, with 8 bases between the two germline ends. The CDR3 is 14 residues long. CDR3 in amino acids: CASSLRSWNTEAFF. CDR3 in DNA: TGTGCCAGCAGCTTGAGGTCGTGGAACACTGAAGCTTTCTTT.

This rearrangement joins TRBV20-1 to TRBJ1-2; D remains unclear. Germline V lookup: CDR1 DFQATT, CDR2 SNEGSKA (reference sequence). V was shortened by 3 bases and J by 4 bases, with 12 bases between the two germline ends. The CDR3 sequence is 13 residues long. Here the CDR3 reads CSASPTGSYGYTF. CDR3 nucleotide sequence: TGCAGTGCTAGTCCGACCGGGAGCTATGGCTACACCTTC.

This clone was seen ten or more times. The chain is built from TRBV7-9 and TRBJ1-6, with D possibly matching TRBD1 (5 bases). This CDR3 region has 14 residues. The V gene lost 5 bases and the J gene lost 8 bases, with 13 bases spanning the gap. Germline V gene lookup returns CDR1 SEHNR and CDR2 FQNEAQ (reference sequence). DNA for the CDR3: TGTGCCAGCAGCGGGGCCAAAGAGGATTCACCCCTCCACTTT. Its translation: CASSGAKEDSPLHF.

The V call is TRBV2, the J call TRBJ2-5; TRBD1 agrees at 8 bases. J lost 3 bases, V lost 6 bases, and 3 bases had no gene match. The germline gives CDR1 SNHLY, CDR2 FYNNEI. This CDR3 comprises 13 residues. This CDR3 reads CASRGQAKETQYF. The CDR3 region has the DNA TGTGCCAGCAGGGGACAGGCCAAAGAGACCCAGTACTTC.

This clone was counted ten times or more. The chain employs TRBV20-1 and TRBJ2-2; 12 nucleotides agree with TRBD2. The CDR3 sequence is 16 residues long. The V and J ends lost 0 bases and 7 bases, in that order; junction bases with no gene match: 6. CDR1 DFQATT and CDR2 SNEGSKA come from the germline V gene (reference sequence). The CDR3 bases are TGCAGTGCTAGAGATAGGACTAGCGGGGAGGTCGGGGAGCTGTTTTTT. Protein product: CSARDRTSGEVGELFF.

This clone occurred many times. The V call is TRBV6-5, the J call TRBJ2-7; D is undetermined. Trimming removed 2 bases at V and 6 bases at J, with 14 bases between. This CDR3 is built from 14 residues. Germline-derived CDR1 and CDR2 are MNHEY and SVGAGI. CDR3 protein: CASSYRKFQTEQYF. The CDR3 coding sequence is TGTGCCAGCAGTTACCGAAAGTTCCAAACCGAGCAGTACTTC.